This T cell receptor (beta chain) was captured by sequencing in a study of cytomegalovirus exposure and HLA in healthy donors. Study in general: Caucasian-associated ancestry cluster membership applied to just over 80% of several hundred genotyped donors.

Study-wide points: Presence/absence analyses assumed roughly uniform sequencing depth across donors, which may not hold. In a later analysis, parvovirus B19, influenza, CMV and Epstein-Barr virus appeared linked to several top co-occurrence clusters. More clonal expansion characterized HLA-associated TCR beta chains than equally common others in a later analysis.

The study ran its PCR with 60 Vbeta and 13 Jbeta primers. Sequencing was performed with immunoSEQ multiplex PCR; in TCRdb, only in-frame clones are kept and a portion is missing. Here the sample spans 200,000 or so clones, about 88% being singletons. V was clipped by 4 bases and J by 2 bases; unmatched bases: 3. Per the germline V gene, CDR1 is SNHLY and CDR2 is FYNNEI. CDR3 length: 16 amino acids. This clone is a singleton in its sample. Antigen specificity is unknown. The sequenced sample consisted of PBMCs. The chain links TRBV2 to TRBJ2-2; 11 bases agree with TRBD2. The clonotype was recovered from a girl under three years old in good health and CMV-seronegative. The DNA of the CDR3 is TGTGCCAGCAGTGCTCTAGCGGGGGGTAACACCGGGGAGCTGTTTTTT. Protein sequence: CASSALAGGNTGELFF.